These 9 T cell receptor beta chains were all obtained from the same sample, sequenced in a study of graft-versus-host responses after intestinal transplantation. These receptors lack a known antigen. TCRdb's copy holds only in-frame clones and misses some; the assay was immunoSEQ multiplex PCR. Of tens of thousands of clones in the sample, 90% were seen once. Sequencing used unstimulated CD8+ T cells sorted from spleen or lymph node cells, obtained before intestinal transplant. All receptors derive from a human donor who received an intestinal transplant.

This CDR3 reads CASSPTGSNTEAFF. CDR3 DNA sequence: TGCGCCAGCAGCCCGACAGGGTCGAACACTGAAGCTTTCTTT. The V call is TRBV5-1, the J call TRBJ1-1; 7 nucleotides match TRBD1. V was pared by 4 bases and J by 1 base, with 4 bases of the junction left unmatched. The CDR3 has 14 amino acids. Germline CDR1 is SGHRS and CDR2 is YFSETQ. The whole variable domain, remainder taken from reference TRBV5-1 and TRBJ1-1, is KAGVTQTPRYLIKTRGQQVTLSCSPISGHRSVSWYQQTPGQGLQFLFEYFSETQRNKGNFPGRFSGRQFSNSRSEMNVSTLELGDSALYLCASSPTGSNTEAFFGQGTRLTVV.

As to this clone: Different DNA sequences within this sample yield the same CDR3. This chain joins TRBV9 and TRBJ1-2; possible D gene TRBD1, 5 bases. Germline CDR1 reads SGDLS; CDR2 reads YYNGEE. The CDR3 sequence is 13 residues long. V was trimmed by 2 bases and J by 3 bases, leaving 8 bases between them. The CDR3 is CASSVGRDYGYTF. DNA for the CDR3: TGTGCCAGCAGCGTGGGCAGGGACTATGGCTACACCTTC.

The chain couples TRBV6-1 to TRBJ1-1; possibly TRBD1 for D (6 bases). The CDR3 runs 11 residues. Trimming pared 6 bases from V and 7 bases from J, leaving 9 bases between. CDR1 is MNHNS, CDR2 SASEGT, per germline. In DNA, the CDR3 is TGTGCCAGCAGCGCAGGGGTTGAAGCTTTCTTT. Its translation: CASSAGVEAFF.

The chain recombines TRBV9 with TRBJ2-2, with TRBD1 matching 8 bases. V gave up 3 bases and J gave up 4 bases; unmatched junction bases: 8. The germline V gene has CDR1 SGDLS and CDR2 YYNGEE. The CDR3 has 16 amino acids. The CDR3 sequence: CASSAPGTGGTGELFF. Here the CDR3 DNA reads TGTGCCAGCAGCGCACCCGGGACAGGCGGCACCGGGGAGCTGTTTTTT.

The chain links TRBV5-3 to TRBJ1-1; 7 nucleotides line up with TRBD1. TRBV5-3 is designated an ORF whose function remains uncertain. V lost 5 bases to trimming and J lost 0 bases; unmatched junction nucleotides: 16. This CDR3 has 18 residues. The CDR3 DNA reads TGTGCCAGAAGACACCGGGCAGGGGGAATCTTAGTGAACACTGAAGCTTTCTTT. Protein product: CARRHRAGGILVNTEAFF.

The V gene is TRBV5-6, the J gene TRBJ2-5; weak D call: TRBD1 (6 bases). The tail of the sequence fits TRBJ2-7 better, so the J call may be wrong. Germline CDR1 SGHDT, CDR2 YYEEEE. This CDR3 contains 12 residues. The CDR3 DNA sequence: TGTGCCAGCAGCTCACAGGGCCACGAGCAGTACTTC. Amino acid sequence: CASSSQGHEQYF.

J is TRBJ2-1 and V is TRBV5-4; TRBD2 might be the D (5 bases). CDR3 length: 14 amino acids. Germline loops: CDR1 SGHNT, CDR2 YYREEE (reference sequence). The V and J ends lost 0 bases and 7 bases respectively, with 11 bases between them. CDR3 amino acids: CASSLGGLGNEQFF. Written as DNA, the CDR3 is TGTGCCAGCAGCTTGGGAGGGCTCGGAAATGAGCAGTTCTTC.

V usage is TRBV7-6 and J usage is TRBJ2-1; maybe TRBD2 (5 bases). The CDR3 covers 15 residues. The V gene lost 1 base and the J gene lost 4 bases, with 11 bases spanning the gap. Germline-derived CDR1 and CDR2 are SGHVS and FNYEAQ. The CDR3 sequence is CASSLGAVSYNEQFF. For the CDR3, the DNA is TGTGCCAGCAGCTTAGGAGCGGTATCATACAATGAGCAGTTCTTC.

This chain uses TRBV4-1 with TRBJ2-7; D not resolved. Trimming took off 0 bases at V and 2 bases at J, with 11 bases between the two ends. There are 15 residues in the CDR3. Looked up from germline, CDR1 is MGHRA and CDR2 is YSYEKL. As DNA, the CDR3 is TGCGCCAGCAGCCAAGATTCGGCAGGCCCCTACGAGCAGTACTTC. Its translation: CASSQDSAGPYEQYF.